This is a list of T cell receptor beta chains from one sample in a study of technical replicates of blood from four donors. Here immunoSEQ multiplex PCR was the method, and the copy in TCRdb shows in-frame clones only, minus some. The sample lists 55,000 to 75,000 clones; about 94% were seen once. The sequenced sample was PBMCs. These receptors all come from a human donor in good health. Some clones in this sample may be carry-over from other donors' samples. The CDR3 runs from the conserved cysteine through the conserved F or W. D genes are given only for firm matches. Clone size, where shown, is once, few, many, or a class for clones that have expanded.

v_call: TRBV7-8; clone_size: NA; j_call: TRBJ2-7; d_call: TRBD1; cdr3_nt: TGTGCCAGCAGCTTAGCGGACAGGGTCCCGGACGAGCAGTACTTC; cdr3_aa: CASSLADRVPDEQYF
v_call: TRBV5-6; clone_size: NA; j_call: TRBJ1-6; d_call: NA; cdr3_nt: TGTGCCAGCAGTTTAGACAGATATAATTCACCCCTCCACTTT; cdr3_aa: CASSLDRYNSPLHF
v_call: TRBV2; clone_size: once; j_call: TRBJ1-1; d_call: TRBD1; cdr3_nt: TGTGCCAGCAGAGCCGGGACAGGGATTATAAACACTGAAGCTTTCTTT; cdr3_aa: CASRAGTGIINTEAFF
v_call: TRBV4-1; clone_size: NA; j_call: TRBJ1-2; d_call: TRBD1; cdr3_nt: TGCGCCAGCAGCCAAGACTGGGACAGGGGCATCATTGGCTACACCTTC; cdr3_aa: CASSQDWDRGIIGYTF
v_call: TRBV18; clone_size: NA; j_call: TRBJ1-1; d_call: NA; cdr3_nt: TGTGCCAGCTCACCCCTAGTGGACACTGAAGCTTTCTTT; cdr3_aa: CASSPLVDTEAFF
v_call: TRBV6-1; clone_size: NA; j_call: TRBJ2-7; d_call: TRBD1; cdr3_nt: TGTGCCACCCTGGGGGGACAGGGCGACGAGCAGTACTTC; cdr3_aa: CATLGGQGDEQYF
v_call: TRBV6-1; clone_size: NA; j_call: TRBJ1-5; d_call: NA; cdr3_nt: TGTGCCAGCAGTGAATTTCCACGGTTCAATCAGCCCCAGCATTTT; cdr3_aa: CASSEFPRFNQPQHF
v_call: TRBV5-4; clone_size: few; j_call: TRBJ2-5; d_call: TRBD2; cdr3_nt: TGTGCCAGCAGCACCGCGGGGGGGGGCTCCCTTCAAGAGACCCAGTACTTC; cdr3_aa: CASSTAGGGSLQETQYF
v_call: TRBV7-8; clone_size: NA; j_call: TRBJ2-3; d_call: NA; cdr3_nt: TGTGCCAGCAGCTTAGATAGGGGGTACACAGATACGCAGTATTTT; cdr3_aa: CASSLDRGYTDTQYF
v_call: TRBV5-1; clone_size: NA; j_call: TRBJ2-3; d_call: NA; cdr3_nt: TGCGCCAGCAGCCTATCGCCTGGAGATACGCAGTATTTT; cdr3_aa: CASSLSPGDTQYF
v_call: TRBV4-2; clone_size: NA; j_call: TRBJ2-7; d_call: TRBD1; cdr3_nt: TGTGCCAGCAGCCAAGAAATCTCTCTCTCTCGGGACAGGGGGCTCTACGAGCAGTACTTC; cdr3_aa: CASSQEISLSRDRGLYEQYF
v_call: TRBV29-1; clone_size: once; j_call: TRBJ2-7; d_call: NA; cdr3_nt: TGCAGCGTTGACTTCGGACACGGTAATGAAGAGCAGTACTTC; cdr3_aa: CSVDFGHGNEEQYF
v_call: TRBV5-4; clone_size: NA; j_call: TRBJ1-6; d_call: TRBD1; cdr3_nt: TGTGCCAGCAGCCAAGGAGGGACAGGGGGTTCCTCCCTCCACTTT; cdr3_aa: CASSQGGTGGSSLHF
v_call: TRBV5-8; clone_size: NA; j_call: TRBJ1-2; d_call: NA; cdr3_nt: TGTGCCAGCAGCACCGGAGGCCCGAAGCGTGGCTACACCTTC; cdr3_aa: CASSTGGPKRGYTF